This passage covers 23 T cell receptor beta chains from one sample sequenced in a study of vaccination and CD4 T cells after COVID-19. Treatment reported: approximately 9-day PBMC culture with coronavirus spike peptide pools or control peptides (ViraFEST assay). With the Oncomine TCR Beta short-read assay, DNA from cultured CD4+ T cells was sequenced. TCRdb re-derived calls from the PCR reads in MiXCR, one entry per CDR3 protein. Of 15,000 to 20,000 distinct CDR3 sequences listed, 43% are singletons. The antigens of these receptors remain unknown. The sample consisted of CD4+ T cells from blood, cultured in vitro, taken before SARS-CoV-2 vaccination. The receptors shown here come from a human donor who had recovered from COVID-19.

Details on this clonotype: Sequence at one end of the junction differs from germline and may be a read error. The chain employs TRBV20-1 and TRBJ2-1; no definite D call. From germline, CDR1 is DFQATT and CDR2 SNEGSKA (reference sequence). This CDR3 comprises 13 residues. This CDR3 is CSAGDFSYNEQFF. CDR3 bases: TGCAGTGCTGGAGATTTCTCCTACAATGAGCAGTTCTTC.

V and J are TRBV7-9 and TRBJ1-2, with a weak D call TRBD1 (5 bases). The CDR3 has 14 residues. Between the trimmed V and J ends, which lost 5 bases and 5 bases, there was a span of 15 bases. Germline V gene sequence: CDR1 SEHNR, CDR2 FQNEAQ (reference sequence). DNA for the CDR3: TGTGCCAGCAGCCGCGAGGGCCCAGGGTATGGCTACACCTTC. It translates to CASSREGPGYGYTF.

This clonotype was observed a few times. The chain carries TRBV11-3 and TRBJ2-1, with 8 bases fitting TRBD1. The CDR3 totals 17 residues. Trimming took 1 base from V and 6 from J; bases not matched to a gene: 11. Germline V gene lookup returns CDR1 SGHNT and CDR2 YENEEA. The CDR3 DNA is TGTGCCAGCAGCTTAGTAGTGGCGAACAGGGGGAGCAATGAGCAGTTCTTC. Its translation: CASSLVVANRGSNEQFF.

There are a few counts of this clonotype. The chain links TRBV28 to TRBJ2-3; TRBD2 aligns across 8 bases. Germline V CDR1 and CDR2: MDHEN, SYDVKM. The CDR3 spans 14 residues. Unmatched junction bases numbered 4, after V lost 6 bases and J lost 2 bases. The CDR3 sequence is CASRAGLVTDTQYF. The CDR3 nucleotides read TGTGCCAGCAGAGCGGGACTAGTCACAGATACGCAGTATTTT.

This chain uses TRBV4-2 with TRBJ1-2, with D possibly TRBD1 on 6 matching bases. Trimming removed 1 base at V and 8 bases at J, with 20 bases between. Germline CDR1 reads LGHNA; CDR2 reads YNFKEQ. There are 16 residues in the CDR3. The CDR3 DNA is TGTGCCAGCAGCCAAGTCGGACAGCTCGGGGGGCTAGGCTACACCTTC. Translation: CASSQVGQLGGLGYTF.

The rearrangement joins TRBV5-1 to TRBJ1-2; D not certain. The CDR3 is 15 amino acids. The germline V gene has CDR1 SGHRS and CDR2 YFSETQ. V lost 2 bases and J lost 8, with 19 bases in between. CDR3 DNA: TGCGCCAGCAGCTTCGCTGACGGAGTATCGGGCGGCTACACCTTC. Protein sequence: CASSFADGVSGGYTF.

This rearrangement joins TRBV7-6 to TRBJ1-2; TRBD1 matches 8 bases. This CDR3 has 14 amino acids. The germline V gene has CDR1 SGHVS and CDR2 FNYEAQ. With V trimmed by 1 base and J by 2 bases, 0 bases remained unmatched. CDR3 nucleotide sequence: TGTGCCAGCAGCTTAGGACAGGGGAACTATGGCTACACCTTC. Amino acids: CASSLGQGNYGYTF. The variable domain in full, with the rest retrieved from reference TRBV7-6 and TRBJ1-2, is GAGVSQSPRYKVTKRGQDVALRCDPISGHVSLYWYRQALGQGPEFLTYFNYEAQQDKSGLPNDRFSAERPEGSISTLTIQRTEQRDSAMYRCASSLGQGNYGYTFGSGTRLTVV.

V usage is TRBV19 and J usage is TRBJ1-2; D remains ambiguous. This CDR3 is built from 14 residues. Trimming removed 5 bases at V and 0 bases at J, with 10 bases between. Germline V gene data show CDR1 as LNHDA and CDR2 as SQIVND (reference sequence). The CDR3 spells CASSSSRANYGYTF. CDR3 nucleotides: TGTGCCAGTAGTTCCTCCCGAGCTAACTATGGCTACACCTTC.

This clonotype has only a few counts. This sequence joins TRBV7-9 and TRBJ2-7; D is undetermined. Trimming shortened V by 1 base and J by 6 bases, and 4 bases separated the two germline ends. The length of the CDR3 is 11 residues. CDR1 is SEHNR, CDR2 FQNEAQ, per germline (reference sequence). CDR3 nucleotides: TGTGCCAGCAGCTTAGTGGGCGAGCAGTACTTC. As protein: CASSLVGEQYF.

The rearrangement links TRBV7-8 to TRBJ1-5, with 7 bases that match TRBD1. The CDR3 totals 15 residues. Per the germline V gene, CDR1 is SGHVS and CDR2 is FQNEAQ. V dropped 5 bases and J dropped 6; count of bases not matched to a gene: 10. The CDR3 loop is CASSITGDGGQPQHF. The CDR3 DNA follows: TGTGCCAGCAGCATCACAGGGGATGGTGGTCAGCCCCAGCATTTT.

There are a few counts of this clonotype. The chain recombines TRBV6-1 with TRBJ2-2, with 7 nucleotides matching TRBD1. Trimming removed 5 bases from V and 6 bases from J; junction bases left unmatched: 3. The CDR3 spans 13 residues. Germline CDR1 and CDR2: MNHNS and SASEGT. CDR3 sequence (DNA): TGTGCCAGCAGTCCTCAGGGGGCCGGGGAGCTGTTTTTT. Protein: CASSPQGAGELFF.

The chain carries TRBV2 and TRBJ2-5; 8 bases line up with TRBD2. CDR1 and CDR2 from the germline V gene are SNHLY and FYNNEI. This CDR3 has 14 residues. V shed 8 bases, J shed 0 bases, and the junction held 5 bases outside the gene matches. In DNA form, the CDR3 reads TGTGCCAGCGGGATAGCGGGGTACCAAGAGACCCAGTACTTC. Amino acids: CASGIAGYQETQYF.

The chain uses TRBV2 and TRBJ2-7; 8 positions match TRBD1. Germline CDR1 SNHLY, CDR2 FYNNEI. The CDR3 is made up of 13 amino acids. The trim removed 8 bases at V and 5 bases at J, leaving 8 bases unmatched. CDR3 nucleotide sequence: TGTGCCAGCGCGATGGACAGGGAAGACGAGCAGTACTTC. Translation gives CASAMDREDEQYF.

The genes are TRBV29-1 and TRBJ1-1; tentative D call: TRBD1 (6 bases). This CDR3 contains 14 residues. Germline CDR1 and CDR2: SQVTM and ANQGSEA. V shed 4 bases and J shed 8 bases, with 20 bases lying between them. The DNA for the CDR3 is TGCAGCGTTGCGTCCGGGACACCCTCAGGAGAAGCTTTCTTT. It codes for CSVASGTPSGEAFF.

Written as DNA, the CDR3 is TGTGCCAGTAGTATGAGGCAGGGGCTTAAGACCCAGTACTTC. Translation: CASSMRQGLKTQYF. The genes are TRBV19 and TRBJ2-5; tentative D call: TRBD1 (6 bases). Trimming pared 3 bases from V and 6 bases from J, leaving 14 bases between. Germline lookup yields CDR1 LNHDA and CDR2 SQIVND (reference sequence). This CDR3 has 14 amino acids.

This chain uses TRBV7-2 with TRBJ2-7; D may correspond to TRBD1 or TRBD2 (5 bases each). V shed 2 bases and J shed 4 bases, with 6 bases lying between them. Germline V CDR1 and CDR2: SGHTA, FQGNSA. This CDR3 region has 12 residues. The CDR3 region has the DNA TGTGCCAGCAGCTTATGGGGGTACGAGCAGTACTTC. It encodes CASSLWGYEQYF.

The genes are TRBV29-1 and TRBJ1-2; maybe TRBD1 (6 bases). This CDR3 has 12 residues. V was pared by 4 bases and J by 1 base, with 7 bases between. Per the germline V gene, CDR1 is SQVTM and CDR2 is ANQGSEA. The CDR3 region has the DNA TGCAGCGTTGGCAGGGGTAACTATGGCTACACCTTC. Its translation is CSVGRGNYGYTF.

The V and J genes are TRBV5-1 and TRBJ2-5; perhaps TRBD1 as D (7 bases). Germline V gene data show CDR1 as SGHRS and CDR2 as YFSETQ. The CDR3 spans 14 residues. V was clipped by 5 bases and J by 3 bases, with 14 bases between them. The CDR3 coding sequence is TGCGCCAGCAGATCAGGGGGAGGTGAAGAGACCCAGTACTTC. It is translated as CASRSGGGEETQYF.

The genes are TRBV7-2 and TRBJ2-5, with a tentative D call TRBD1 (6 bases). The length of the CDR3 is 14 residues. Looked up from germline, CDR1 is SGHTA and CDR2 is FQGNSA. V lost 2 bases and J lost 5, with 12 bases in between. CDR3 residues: CASSLYGQRETQYF. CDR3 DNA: TGTGCCAGCAGCTTATACGGACAGAGGGAGACCCAGTACTTC.

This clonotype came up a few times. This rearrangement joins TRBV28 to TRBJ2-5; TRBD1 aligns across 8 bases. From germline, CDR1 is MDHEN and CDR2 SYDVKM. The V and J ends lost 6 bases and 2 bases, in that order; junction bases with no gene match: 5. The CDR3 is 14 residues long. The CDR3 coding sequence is TGTGCCAGCAGCTCCGACAGGGGTCAAGAGACCCAGTACTTC. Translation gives CASSSDRGQETQYF.

The CDR3 loop reads CASSRGAGGTDTQYF. In DNA, the CDR3 is TGTGCCAGTAGTAGAGGAGCGGGGGGCACAGATACGCAGTATTTT. The chain employs TRBV19 and TRBJ2-3; 8 positions agree with TRBD2. CDR1 and CDR2 (germline): LNHDA, SQIVND (reference sequence). The CDR3 is made up of 15 amino acids. With 4 bases clipped from V and 1 base from J, the junction kept 4 bases outside the gene matches.

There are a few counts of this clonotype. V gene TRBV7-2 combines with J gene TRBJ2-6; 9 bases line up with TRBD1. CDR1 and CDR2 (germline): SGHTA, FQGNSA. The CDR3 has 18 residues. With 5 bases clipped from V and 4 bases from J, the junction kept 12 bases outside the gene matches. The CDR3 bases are TGTGCCAGCAGCCAAGGGCGGGACAGGGTATCCGGGGCCAACGTCCTGACTTTC. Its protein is CASSQGRDRVSGANVLTF.

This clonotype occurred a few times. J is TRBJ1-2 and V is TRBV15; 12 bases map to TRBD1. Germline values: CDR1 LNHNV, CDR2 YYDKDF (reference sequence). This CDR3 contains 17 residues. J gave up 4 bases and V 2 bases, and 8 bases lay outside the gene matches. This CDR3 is CATSRSRGTGGVYGYTF. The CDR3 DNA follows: TGTGCCACCAGCAGATCGAGGGGGACAGGGGGCGTCTATGGCTACACCTTC.